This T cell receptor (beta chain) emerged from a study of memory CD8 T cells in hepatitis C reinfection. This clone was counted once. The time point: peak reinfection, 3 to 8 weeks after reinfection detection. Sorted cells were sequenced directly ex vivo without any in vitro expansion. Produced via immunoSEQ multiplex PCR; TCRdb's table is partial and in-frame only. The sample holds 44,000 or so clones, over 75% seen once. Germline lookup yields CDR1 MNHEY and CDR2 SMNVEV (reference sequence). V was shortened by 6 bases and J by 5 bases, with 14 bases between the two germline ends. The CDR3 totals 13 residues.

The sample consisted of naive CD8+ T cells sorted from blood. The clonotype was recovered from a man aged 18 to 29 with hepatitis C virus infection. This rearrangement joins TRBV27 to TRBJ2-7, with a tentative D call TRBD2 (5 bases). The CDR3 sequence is CASSGGFGDEQYF. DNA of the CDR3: TGTGCCAGCAGCGGAGGATTCGGGGACGAGCAGTACTTC.